The 29 T cell receptor beta chains listed next were all sequenced from one sample in a study of CD4 and CD8 cells across lung adenocarcinoma regions. TCRdb re-derived calls from the PCR reads in MiXCR, one entry per CDR3 protein. This table holds just over 20,000 distinct CDR3 sequences, about 53% found once. Sequencing used CD8+ T cells from the center of a lung tumor. The receptors were gathered from a female donor with lung adenocarcinoma. The CD4 and CD8 labels of this study may be unreliable.

About this clonotype itself: At one of its ends the junction is not consistent with the germline gene, which may arise from a read error. This sequence joins TRBV10-3 and TRBJ2-3; the match to TRBD2 covers 8 bases. The CDR3 is made up of 15 amino acids. Germline CDR1 ENHRY, CDR2 SYGVKD. Here the CDR3 reads CGGRQTGGATDTQYF. The DNA for the CDR3 is TGTGGCGGGAGGCAGACGGGGGGCGCCACAGATACCCAGTATTTC.

The CDR3 bases are TGTGCCAGCAGCCTCAAGGCGGTGAACACAGAGGCGCAGTTTTTT. This translates into CASSLKAVNTEAQFF. V gene TRBV6-1 combines with J gene TRBJ2-2; D remains unclear. The V end lost 6 bases, the J end lost 16 bases, and 27 bases lay between the germline ends. Germline lookup yields CDR1 MNHNS and CDR2 SASEGT. This CDR3 has 15 residues.

This clonotype was detected only once. One end of the junction varies from germline; a read error may be responsible. The genes are TRBV10-2 and TRBJ2-5, with D tentatively TRBD2 (7 bases). The CDR3 length is 15 residues. Germline CDR1 WSHSY, CDR2 SAAADI. The DNA for the CDR3 is TGCGCCAGGAGTACGGGGGGACGGGACACAGATACCCAGTATTTC. It encodes CARSTGGRDTDTQYF.

This chain connects TRBV10-1 to TRBJ2-5, with a weak D call TRBD1 (6 bases). Near its end, the DNA agrees better with TRBJ2-7, so the J call may be wrong. CDR3 size: 16 residues. CDR1 is WNHNN and CDR2 is SYGVQD in the germline V gene (reference sequence). CDR3 residues: CASSVTGYYIGYEQYF. The CDR3 DNA follows: TGCGCCAGCAGTGTAACAGGGTACTATATTGGGTACGAGCAGTACTTC.

The chain recombines TRBV27 with TRBJ2-3; D remains ambiguous. In germline, CDR1 is MNHEY, CDR2 SMNVEV (reference sequence). The CDR3 has 13 amino acids. V was trimmed by 2 bases and J by 9 bases, leaving 12 bases between them. The CDR3: CASSLRPTNTQYF. CDR3 bases: TGTGCCAGCAGTTTACGACCCACAAACACGCAGTATTTT.

In this sample, this clonotype turned up a few times. The chain recombines TRBV10-1 with TRBJ2-4; D is ambiguous. Deletions cut 10 bases from V and 6 bases from J, with 22 bases between. This CDR3 contains 15 residues. Germline CDR1 is WNHNN and CDR2 is SYGVQD (reference sequence). The CDR3 region has the DNA TGCGCCAATACCTTCTCCCTTGCCCCCCGAAACATTCAGTACTTC. Protein sequence: CANTFSLAPRNIQYF.

The chain is built from TRBV7-6 and TRBJ2-3; 8 positions agree with TRBD2. The CDR3 is made up of 16 amino acids. Germline V gene sequence: CDR1 SGHVS, CDR2 FNYEAQ. With 3 bases clipped from V and 6 bases from J, the junction kept 11 bases outside the gene matches. The CDR3 region is CASSFDEREPADTQYF. DNA of the CDR3: TGTGCCAGCAGCTTCGACGAGCGGGAGCCGGCCGATACGCAGTATTTT.

The genes are TRBV10-1 and TRBJ2-5; TRBD1 or TRBD2 may be the D gene (5 bases each). Germline assignment: CDR1 WNHNN and CDR2 SYGVQD (reference sequence). The CDR3 totals 14 residues. CDR3 DNA sequence: TGCGCGGGGAGATGGGGCCGTGACACAGATACCCAGTACTTC. This translates into CAGRWGRDTDTQYF.

The V gene is TRBV30, the J gene TRBJ2-3, with 10 nucleotides matching TRBD1. Losses at the gene ends were 5 bases for V and 2 bases for J; bases not matched to a gene: 1. In germline, CDR1 is GTSNPN, CDR2 SVGIG (reference sequence). This CDR3 is built from 13 residues. The CDR3 loop is CAWGQGVTDTQYF. CDR3 nucleotide sequence: TGTGCCTGGGGACAGGGGGTCACAGATACGCAGTATTTT.

The V call is TRBV12-3 or TRBV12-4, the J call TRBJ2-3; maybe TRBD2 (6 bases). Between the trimmed V and J ends, which lost 6 bases and 5 bases, there was a span of 18 bases. This CDR3 comprises 15 residues. Here the CDR3 DNA reads TGTGCCAGCAGACTAACTTCGGACTACGAAGATACGCAGTATTTT. It translates to CASRLTSDYEDTQYF.

Many counts were recorded for this clonotype. CDR3 coding DNA: TGTGCCAGCACCCCCCGGGGGACTAGCTTTTGGAATAACTACGAGCAGTACTTC. As protein: CASTPRGTSFWNNYEQYF. The genes are TRBV6-1 and TRBJ2-7; 9 bases are shared with TRBD2. V was pared by 7 bases and J by 3 bases, with 19 bases of the junction left unmatched. The CDR3 has 18 amino acids. Germline loops: CDR1 MNHNS, CDR2 SASEGT.

This clonotype was detected ten times or more. The chain combines TRBV12-3 or TRBV12-4 with TRBJ2-3; TRBD2 agrees at 8 bases. This CDR3 has 15 residues. The ends lost 5 bases at V and 0 bases at J; junction bases unmatched: 4. The CDR3 sequence is CASSPLAGSTDTQYF. The CDR3 DNA follows: TGTGCCAGCAGTCCTCTAGCGGGTAGCACAGATACGCAGTATTTT.

A few counts support this clonotype. Sequence at one end of the junction differs from germline and may be a read error. The rearrangement uses TRBV19 and TRBJ2-1, with 8 positions matching TRBD2. This CDR3 is 16 amino acids long. Looked up from germline, CDR1 is LNHDA and CDR2 is SQIVND (reference sequence). CDR3 coding DNA: TGTGCCAGTAGTGTCACCGGGACTAGATCCTCCAATGAGCAGTTCTTC. Translating it yields CASSVTGTRSSNEQFF.

The chain links TRBV6-5 to TRBJ2-5; 12 bases map to TRBD2. The CDR3 consists of 16 residues. The J segment lost 11 bases and the V segment lost 2 bases, leaving 12 bases of the junction unmatched. Germline V gives CDR1 MNHEY, CDR2 SVGAGI. CDR3 nucleotide sequence: TGTGCCAGCAGTTACCGCACTAGCGGGAGGCCGGGGGAGCAGTACTTC. Encoded protein: CASSYRTSGRPGEQYF.

This clonotype was seen only a few times. The CDR3 DNA reads TGTGCCAGCAGCCAAGGGACTAGCGGGAGTTACAATGAGCAGTTCTTC. Translation: CASSQGTSGSYNEQFF. V is TRBV4-2 and J is TRBJ2-1, with 13 bases aligning to TRBD2. Germline V gene sequence: CDR1 LGHNA, CDR2 YNFKEQ. Trimming cost V 1 base and J 4 bases; bases outside gene matches: 1. The CDR3 is 16 residues long.

The chain uses TRBV11-3 and TRBJ2-1; 9 nucleotides match TRBD1. The end of the DNA fits TRBJ2-5 better, so the J call may be wrong. The CDR3 is made up of 16 amino acids. Germline CDR1 reads SGHNT; CDR2 reads YENEEA. Here the CDR3 reads CASSLGWTGVQETQYF. CDR3 nucleotide sequence: TGTGCCAGCAGCTTAGGTTGGACAGGGGTACAAGAGACCCAGTACTTC.

This clonotype was recorded a few times. This rearrangement joins TRBV11-2 to TRBJ2-1, with TRBD2 identical over 7 bases. V shed 0 bases and J 6 bases; nucleotides not matched to a gene: 11. Looked up from germline, CDR1 is SGHAT and CDR2 is FQNNGV. This CDR3 contains 17 residues. The CDR3 nucleotides are TGTGCCAGCAGCTTAGATCTCTCAGCGGGGCGGCTCAATGAGCAGTTCTTC. Its translation is CASSLDLSAGRLNEQFF.

The chain joins TRBV6-1 to TRBJ2-7; D remains ambiguous. Germline assignment: CDR1 MNHNS and CDR2 SASEGT. V lost 8 bases, J lost 2 bases, and 19 bases lay in between. The CDR3 totals 15 residues. CDR3 DNA: TGTGCCAGCGGGCGGACCGGGCAGGCAACCTACGAGCAGTACTTC. Protein product: CASGRTGQATYEQYF.

This chain links TRBV6-1 with TRBJ1-1, with D perhaps TRBD1 (6 bases). The CDR3 spans 14 residues. The V and J ends lost 10 bases and 6 bases respectively, with 21 bases between them. Germline V lookup: CDR1 MNHNS, CDR2 SASEGT. CDR3 region: CATSTEQGRSEAFF. The CDR3 bases are TGTGCCACCTCCACCGAACAGGGACGGTCTGAAGCTTTCTTT.

Comment on this clonotype: Its ends do not fully match the called genes, so a read error is possible. The chain carries TRBV10-2 and TRBJ2-4, with D perhaps matching TRBD2 (5 bases). Germline V gives CDR1 WSHSY, CDR2 SAAADI. The CDR3 has 13 residues. CDR3 region: CASRLGAENTQYF. The CDR3 coding sequence is TGCGCCAGCAGGCTGGGAGCCGAAAACACTCAGTACTTT.

This clonotype has a count of ten or more. The chain employs TRBV27 and TRBJ2-3; TRBD2 agrees at 12 bases. With 5 bases clipped from V and 7 bases from J, the junction kept 10 bases outside the gene matches. Per germline, CDR1 MNHEY and CDR2 SMNVEV (reference sequence). The CDR3 totals 16 residues. CDR3 sequence reads: CASSLKTSGRRYTQYF. The CDR3 DNA follows: TGTGCCAGCAGTCTCAAGACTAGCGGGAGACGGTATACGCAGTATTTT.

By share, this clonotype counts as medium-sized. The rearrangement links TRBV6-5 to TRBJ2-3; maybe TRBD2 (6 bases). The CDR3 is 14 amino acids. Between the trimmed V and J ends, which lost 2 bases and 0 bases, there was a span of 6 bases. In germline, CDR1 is MNHEY, CDR2 SVGAGI. CDR3 DNA sequence: TGTGCCAGCAGTTACAGCGGGAGCACAGATACGCAGTATTTT. Its protein is CASSYSGSTDTQYF.

On this clonotype itself: Mismatch with germline at one junction end may stem from a read error. The chain links TRBV10-1 to TRBJ2-2, with 7 bases identical to TRBD1. Per the germline V gene, CDR1 is WNHNN and CDR2 is SYGVQD (reference sequence). The CDR3 is 13 residues long. The CDR3 DNA reads TGCGCCAGCAGTGGCAGTGGGACAGAGGAGCTGTATTTT. It codes for CASSGSGTEELYF.

The rearrangement links TRBV5-1 to TRBJ2-3, with TRBD2 matching 9 bases. The junction had 9 bases not matched to a gene; V was cut back by 4 bases and J by 0 bases. The germline V gene encodes CDR1 SGHRS and CDR2 YFSETQ. The CDR3 totals 17 residues. The CDR3 sequence is CASSGASGRTSTDTQYF. As DNA, the CDR3 is TGCGCCAGCAGCGGGGCGAGCGGGAGGACTAGCACAGATACGCAGTATTTT.

About this clonotype: One end of the junction is discordant with germline, which a read error may explain. This chain connects TRBV6-1 to TRBJ2-5, with D perhaps matching TRBD1 (6 bases). The CDR3 covers 14 residues. Germline V gives CDR1 MNHNS, CDR2 SASEGT. The CDR3 sequence is CAGSGGSDPETQYF. The CDR3 DNA follows: TGTGCGGGCAGTGGGGGCAGTGACCCAGAGACGCAGTATTTC.

There are a few counts of this clonotype. The chain has TRBV27 and TRBJ1-2, with TRBD1 matching over 9 bases. The CDR3 loop spans 12 amino acids. The germline V gene has CDR1 MNHEY and CDR2 SMNVEV (reference sequence). Trimming removed 6 bases from V and 7 bases from J; junction bases left unmatched: 3. The CDR3 reads CASSDRGGGYTF. CDR3 DNA: TGTGCCAGCAGCGACAGGGGGGGTGGCTACACCTTC.

The chain links TRBV11-1 to TRBJ2-5; maybe TRBD2 (6 bases). Between the trimmed V and J ends, which lost 6 bases and 4 bases, there was a span of 18 bases. The CDR3 has 15 residues. Germline V gene lookup returns CDR1 SGHAT and CDR2 FQDESV (reference sequence). The CDR3 here is CASRERGEAGETQYF. Here the CDR3 DNA reads TGTGCCAGCAGAGAAAGAGGGGAGGCAGGAGAGACCCAGTACTTC.

The rearrangement uses TRBV10-1 and TRBJ2-3, with D perhaps assigned TRBD1 or TRBD2 (5 bases each). This CDR3 has 14 amino acids. V shed 3 bases and J shed 2 bases, with 9 bases lying between them. The germline V gene encodes CDR1 WNHNN and CDR2 SYGVQD (reference sequence). CDR3 residues: CASSDWGPTDTQYF. CDR3 bases: TGCGCCAGCAGTGATTGGGGACCCACAGATACGCAGTATTTT.

V usage is TRBV6-1 and J usage is TRBJ2-3; D may be TRBD2 (6 bases). CDR3 length equals 13 residues. Germline CDR1 MNHNS, CDR2 SASEGT. The germline V and J ends were trimmed by 4 bases and 4 bases, with 9 bases remaining between them. CDR3: CASSAGEADTQYF. As DNA, the CDR3 is TGTGCCAGCAGTGCTGGGGAGGCAGATACGCAGTATTTT.